The entry below gives a single T cell receptor (beta chain) sequence along with its context. TCRdb processed the RT-PCR reads anew with MiXCR; each CDR3 protein has one entry. This sample has 650,000 to 800,000 distinct CDR3 sequences; about 14% occur once, and the top ten carry 3.6%. The CDR3 spans 16 residues. V shed 4 bases and J shed 3 bases, with 16 bases lying between them. Germline CDR1 reads SGHRS; CDR2 reads YFSETQ. The TCR was taken from a female donor in good health, serving as a healthy control. The chain joins TRBV5-1 to TRBJ2-2, with a possible D match to TRBD2 (5 bases). The sample comprised memory CD4+ T cells from blood. Here the CDR3 DNA reads TGCGCCAGCAGCCCAACGGGCCGAGCGGACACCGGGGAGCTGTTTTTT. Translating it yields CASSPTGRADTGELFF.